The present TCR beta chain was sequenced within a study of T cell responses to AZD1222 COVID-19 vaccine. Study-wide findings and caveats: Scientists sampled the repertoires only once the peak T cell response had passed. After two AZD1222 doses, spike-specific TCR breadth and depth rose versus day 0. Clonal diversity may have been underestimated in mostly white British donors.

Turning to this clone: Antigen specificity is unknown.

Pooling covered second doses at about 4 or about 12 weeks. Trimming cost V 0 bases and J 5 bases, with 14 bases left between them. CDR1 and CDR2 from the germline V gene are SGHRS and YFSETQ. The CDR3 is 15 amino acids. Assay: immunoSEQ multiplex PCR; the TCRdb copy retains only in-frame clones and omits some. Among tens of thousands of clones listed, roughly 84% were seen once. The receptor was derived from an adult who received the AZD1222 COVID-19 vaccine. This sequence joins TRBV5-1 and TRBJ1-2; D is possibly TRBD1 (5 bases). This specimen consisted of peripheral blood, obtained 28 days after the second AZD1222 dose. The CDR3 is CASSLDRLGPYGYTF. The CDR3, as DNA: TGCGCCAGCAGCTTGGACAGGTTGGGACCGTATGGCTACACCTTC. Filled out from reference TRBV5-1 and TRBJ1-2, the complete variable domain reads KAGVTQTPRYLIKTRGQQVTLSCSPISGHRSVSWYQQTPGQGLQFLFEYFSETQRNKGNFPGRFSGRQFSNSRSEMNVSTLELGDSALYLCASSLDRLGPYGYTFGSGTRLTVV.